These T cell receptor beta chains were read from a single sample in a study of blood T cell repertoires in COVID-19. The assay was immunoSEQ multiplex PCR, and TCRdb's table has in-frame clones only and misses some. The sample yields 310,000 or so clones, 85% to 90% seen once. The sample consisted of peripheral blood. The receptors originated from a woman aged 25 to 45 with COVID-19, enrolled during active disease. Each CDR3 is given without its conserved first and last residue. The D gene is left open where the match is weak. Only some rows state a clone size, as once, few, many or a class for expanded clones.

TRBJ2-1	.	TRBV7-9	.	ASSFLGGEQF
TRBJ2-3	.	TRBV6-4	.	ASSVEAGVDTQY
TRBJ2-7	.	TRBV7-2	TRBD1	ASSLGGGTGRGQY
TRBJ2-1	.	TRBV19	.	ATSPGLNNEQF
TRBJ2-3	.	TRBV10-1	TRBD2	ARIPNTGLAGGNGTDTQY
TRBJ2-7	.	TRBV3-1/TRBV3-2	TRBD2	ASSRTLAVGRSEQY
TRBJ2-6	.	TRBV3-1/TRBV3-2	TRBD2	ASSPGGSGANVLT
TRBJ2-7	.	TRBV10-3	.	AISEPTRGGGEQY
TRBJ2-3	.	TRBV9	TRBD2	ASSPLAGGREDTQY
TRBJ2-3	.	TRBV4-3	.	ASSPIGVTDTQY
TRBJ2-7	.	TRBV6-5	.	ASSYGRVGYEQY
TRBJ2-1	.	TRBV10-1	TRBD2	ASSRLAGDSSYNEQF
TRBJ1-1	.	TRBV9	.	ASSVGGRVENTEAF
TRBJ1-5	.	TRBV3-1/TRBV3-2	.	ASSQAIGSNQPQH
TRBJ2-1	few	TRBV5-1	.	ASSIRPGNNEQF
TRBJ2-1	.	TRBV10-1	TRBD2	ASSEGLAASYNEQF
TRBJ2-1	.	TRBV28	.	ASCWGRNEQF
TRBJ1-5	.	TRBV10-2	TRBD1	ASSSTGRDQPQH
TRBJ1-2	once	TRBV7-9	TRBD1	ASRRPAGGSNYGYT
TRBJ2-7	many	TRBV5-8	.	ASRRLSYEQY
TRBJ1-2	.	TRBV27	.	ASSLLGGGSYGYT
TRBJ2-4	.	TRBV19	TRBD2	ASSPPGLAANIQY
TRBJ1-6	.	TRBV30	.	AWNTAGGIAYNSPLH
TRBJ1-4	.	TRBV6-5	TRBD1	ASSYFPGQGREKLF
TRBJ2-7	.	TRBV11-2	TRBD2	ASSPRLADSYEQY
TRBJ1-2	.	TRBV3-1/TRBV3-2	.	ASSQVGGSNYGYT
TRBJ2-3	.	TRBV5-4	TRBD1	ASSGGTGTSTDTQY
TRBJ1-1	.	TRBV6-5	.	ASSYSVSMPEAF
TRBJ1-1	.	TRBV6-2/TRBV6-3	.	ASSSTGHTEAF
TRBJ2-1	.	TRBV2	.	ASSGLQGGSYNEQF
TRBJ1-6	.	TRBV30	TRBD1	AWEWTGGSPLH
TRBJ2-6	.	TRBV9	.	ASSVAQNLSGANVLT
TRBJ1-5	.	TRBV5-4	.	ASRQDRNPRRPQH
TRBJ2-7	.	TRBV5-4	.	ASNLVGANEQY
TRBJ2-3	.	TRBV10-1	.	ASSPRARGTDTQY
TRBJ2-2	.	TRBV19	TRBD2	ASSQGLAGGLGELF
TRBJ2-7	few	TRBV7-2	.	ASSLVTGSYEQY
TRBJ2-1	.	TRBV28	TRBD2	ASSGAGGRFYNEQF
TRBJ2-4	.	TRBV28	TRBD2	ASTLAGWSINIQY
TRBJ2-3	.	TRBV28	.	ASRWSGTDTQY
TRBJ2-7	.	TRBV27	.	ASLDSSYEQY
TRBJ1-2	.	TRBV6-5	.	ASTARDGANYGYT
TRBJ1-2	once	TRBV6-1	.	ASSEPWAGETST
TRBJ1-4	once	TRBV2	.	ASMPGLGGEKLF
TRBJ2-4	.	TRBV4-3	.	ASSIRLDSRDIQY
TRBJ1-2	few	TRBV6-5	.	ASSYGEGVSAWGYT
TRBJ2-7	.	TRBV4-1	TRBD2	ASSPAYPTSGYEQY
TRBJ1-3	.	TRBV6-6	TRBD1	ASRGTGSGNTIY
TRBJ1-2	.	TRBV5-4	TRBD1	ASSSGQSYGYT
TRBJ2-6	.	TRBV5-1	TRBD1	ASSLRGQAGANVLT
TRBJ1-4	.	TRBV28	TRBD1	ASRDGQGSGKLF
TRBJ2-1	.	TRBV19	TRBD2	ASTRGTSGEQF
TRBJ1-5	.	TRBV6-5	.	ASRGVNQPQH
TRBJ1-6	.	TRBV7-2	TRBD1	ASEGTGGSPLH